The 32 T cell receptor beta chains below were found in one sample sequenced in a study of cytomegalovirus exposure and HLA in healthy donors. In the PCR, 60 Vbeta and 13 Jbeta primers were used. Some clones are missing from TCRdb's copy, which holds only in-frame ones; the method was immunoSEQ multiplex PCR. The sample lists 95,000 to 100,000 clones, 70% to 80% occurring once. The material sequenced was PBMCs. Receptors originate from a female donor in good health and CMV-seronegative.

The rearrangement uses TRBV5-1 and TRBJ2-3, with 7 positions matching TRBD2. Germline lookup yields CDR1 SGHRS and CDR2 YFSETQ. The CDR3 has 15 amino acids. J gave up 2 bases and V 6 bases, and 9 bases lay outside the gene matches. CDR3 sequence (DNA): TGCGCCAGCAACGGGGGGTTGGCGATCACAGATACGCAGTATTTT. Residues: CASNGGLAITDTQYF.

CDR3 amino acids: CAPRGGRLNQPQHF. The CDR3 nucleotides are TGTGCCCCACGGGGGGGACGGCTCAATCAGCCCCAGCATTTT. The chain employs TRBV10-3 and TRBJ1-5, with TRBD1 as a possible D gene (5 bases). Germline lookup yields CDR1 ENHRY and CDR2 SYGVKD. With 11 bases removed from V and 3 bases from J, the gap between germline ends came to 17 bases. This CDR3 contains 14 residues.

This clone was observed a handful of times. This chain joins TRBV6-5 and TRBJ1-2, with D perhaps matching TRBD1 (5 bases). The CDR3 totals 15 residues. CDR1 and CDR2 from the germline V gene are MNHEY and SVGAGI. V lost 4 bases and J lost 5, with 17 bases in between. The CDR3 bases are TGTGCCAGCAGTTCCCCGGGGAGGGAGGGGTATGGCTACACCTTC. Protein sequence: CASSSPGREGYGYTF.

This clone occurred a few times. The CDR3 DNA reads TGTGCCAGTTCCGGGACTAGCGGGAGTGAGCAGTTCTTC. Amino acid sequence: CASSGTSGSEQFF. The chain employs TRBV19 and TRBJ2-1; 14 bases are a match to TRBD2. Germline CDR1 and CDR2: LNHDA and SQIVND (reference sequence). V dropped 8 bases and J dropped 9; count of bases not matched to a gene: 3. CDR3 length: 13 amino acids.

This clone was seen only once. This chain connects TRBV19 to TRBJ1-6; 7 bases align to TRBD1. The trim removed 5 bases at V and 5 bases at J, leaving 12 bases unmatched. Germline CDR1 reads LNHDA; CDR2 reads SQIVND (reference sequence). The CDR3 has 17 amino acids. This chain's CDR3 is CASSLGVQGSDNSPLHF. In DNA, the CDR3 is TGTGCCAGTAGTCTTGGAGTACAGGGGTCTGATAATTCACCCCTCCACTTT. Looking up the rest from reference TRBV19 and TRBJ1-6 gives the full variable domain: DGGITQSPKYLFRKEGQNVTLSCEQNLNHDAMYWYRQDPGQGLRLIYYSQIVNDFQKGDIAEGYSVSREKKESFPLTVTSAQKNPTAFYLCASSLGVQGSDNSPLHFGNGTRLTVT.

This chain joins TRBV9 and TRBJ1-6; 8 bases are shared with TRBD1. With 4 bases clipped from V and 5 bases from J, the junction kept 5 bases outside the gene matches. Germline V gene data show CDR1 as SGDLS and CDR2 as YYNGEE. CDR3 length: 15 residues. The CDR3 bases are TGTGCCAGCAGCTTAGGACAGGGTAATAATTCACCCCTCCACTTT. Protein sequence: CASSLGQGNNSPLHF.

The CDR3 spells CASSPGGATGETQYF. CDR3 nucleotide sequence: TGTGCCAGCAGCCCGGGCGGGGCGACGGGTGAGACCCAGTACTTC. The chain recombines TRBV5-6 with TRBJ2-5; a weak D match, TRBD2 (6 bases). This CDR3 comprises 15 residues. Trimming removed 4 bases at V and 5 bases at J, with 18 bases between. In germline, CDR1 is SGHDT, CDR2 YYEEEE.

The genes are TRBV7-3 and TRBJ2-3, with TRBD2 matching over 11 bases. This CDR3 has 16 residues. CDR1 is SGHTA and CDR2 is FQGTGA in the germline V gene. V was pared by 5 bases and J by 6 bases, with 10 bases of the junction left unmatched. CDR3 residues: CASSTGLAGLSDTQYF. In DNA, the CDR3 is TGTGCCAGCAGCACTGGACTAGCGGGCTTATCTGATACGCAGTATTTT.

The V gene is TRBV6-6, the J gene TRBJ2-7; the match to TRBD2 covers 11 bases. The CDR3 is 15 residues long. CDR1 is MNHNY, CDR2 SVGAGI, per germline (reference sequence). Losses at the gene ends were 6 bases for V and 3 bases for J; bases not matched to a gene: 7. CDR3 DNA sequence: TGTGCCAGCAGAAAGATAGCGGGAGGGGTCTACGAGCAGTACTTC. Amino acid sequence: CASRKIAGGVYEQYF.

About this clone itself: The same CDR3 is also encoded by other DNA sequences in this sample. The rearrangement joins TRBV30 to TRBJ1-2; TRBD1 might be the D (6 bases). CDR3 length: 14 residues. Trimming shortened V by 3 bases and J by 5 bases, and 16 bases separated the two germline ends. Germline V gives CDR1 GTSNPN, CDR2 SVGIG (reference sequence). CDR3 nucleotides: TGTGCCTGGAGCGTAACAGGGTTAGGGTATGGCTACACCTTC. As protein: CAWSVTGLGYGYTF.

This clone has a single count. The chain joins TRBV7-9 to TRBJ1-3, with 9 nucleotides matching TRBD1. In germline, CDR1 is SEHNR, CDR2 FQNEAQ (reference sequence). The CDR3 is 16 amino acids. V lost 1 base, J lost 4 bases, and 5 bases stayed unmatched. The chain's CDR3 is CASSLVGTGYGNTIYF. CDR3 nucleotides: TGTGCCAGCAGCTTAGTCGGGACAGGGTACGGAAACACCATATATTTT.

This chain connects TRBV30 to TRBJ1-2; 7 bases are shared with TRBD1. The CDR3 has 13 amino acids. CDR1 and CDR2 (germline): GTSNPN, SVGIG (reference sequence). V lost 3 bases, J lost 2 bases, and 3 bases stayed unmatched. The CDR3 region has the DNA TGTGCCTGGAGGGAGACAGGGAACTATGGCTACACCTTC. Residues: CAWRETGNYGYTF.

This chain joins TRBV5-4 and TRBJ2-1; D uncertain. CDR3 length: 13 residues. Germline CDR1 is SGHNT and CDR2 is YYREEE (reference sequence). Trimming cost V 0 bases and J 8 bases, with 9 bases left between them. In DNA, the CDR3 is TGTGCCAGCAGCTTGGGGGCGTGGGATGAGCAGTTCTTC. Amino acid sequence: CASSLGAWDEQFF.

V and J are TRBV14 and TRBJ2-2; no clear D gene. Trimming took off 0 bases at V and 7 bases at J, with 15 bases between the two ends. CDR1 is SGHDN, CDR2 FVKESK, per germline. There are 16 residues in the CDR3. The DNA for the CDR3 is TGTGCCAGCAGCCAAGATTGGGCAATTCTTAGCGGGGAGCTGTTTTTT. It yields the protein CASSQDWAILSGELFF.

For the CDR3, the DNA is TGTGCCAGCAGTGAAGACAGGGGAGGTCTGGATACGCAGTATTTT. Translated: CASSEDRGGLDTQYF. This chain joins TRBV2 and TRBJ2-3, with D tentatively TRBD1 (7 bases). Between the trimmed V and J ends, which lost 1 base and 6 bases, there was a span of 14 bases. Germline CDR1 reads SNHLY; CDR2 reads FYNNEI. This CDR3 has 15 residues.

This CDR3 is CASSLGGWLSYNEQFF. The DNA for the CDR3 is TGTGCCAGCAGCTTAGGGGGCTGGTTATCATACAATGAGCAGTTCTTC. The J gene is TRBJ2-1, the V gene TRBV7-6, with a weak D call TRBD1 (5 bases). V dropped 1 base and J dropped 4 bases, with 14 bases sitting between them. Germline CDR1 SGHVS, CDR2 FNYEAQ. This CDR3 region has 16 residues. The complete variable domain, with remaining parts taken from reference TRBV7-6 and TRBJ2-1, reads GAGVSQSPRYKVTKRGQDVALRCDPISGHVSLYWYRQALGQGPEFLTYFNYEAQQDKSGLPNDRFSAERPEGSISTLTIQRTEQRDSAMYRCASSLGGWLSYNEQFFGPGTRLTVL.

This clone was observed a handful of times. The rearrangement links TRBV18 to TRBJ1-3, with a weak D call TRBD1 (6 bases). CDR3 length equals 16 residues. Germline V gives CDR1 KGHSH, CDR2 LQKENI. V lost 2 bases and J lost 0, with 11 bases in between. CDR3 DNA: TGTGCCAGCTCACCAGGACAGTTGGACTCTGGAAACACCATATATTTT. Translation: CASSPGQLDSGNTIYF.

The chain uses TRBV5-4 and TRBJ2-2, with 8 bases aligning to TRBD1. Germline lookup yields CDR1 SGHNT and CDR2 YYREEE (reference sequence). J gave up 4 bases and V 3 bases, and 2 bases lay outside the gene matches. This CDR3 is built from 14 residues. CDR3 amino acids: CASSSGQGTGELFF. CDR3 nucleotide sequence: TGTGCCAGCAGCTCTGGACAGGGCACCGGGGAGCTGTTTTTT.

The rearrangement joins TRBV18 to TRBJ1-1; TRBD1 is a possible D gene (6 bases). Trimming removed 1 base at V and 5 bases at J, with 11 bases between. The CDR3 is 14 amino acids. CDR1 is KGHSH and CDR2 is LQKENI in the germline V gene. As DNA, the CDR3 is TGTGCCAGCTCACCACAACAGGGTGGGACTGAAGCTTTCTTT. Its translation is CASSPQQGGTEAFF. Full variable domain (missing parts from reference TRBV18 and TRBJ1-1): NAGVMQNPRHLVRRRGQEARLRCSPMKGHSHVYWYRQLPEEGLKFMVYLQKENIIDESGMPKERFSAEFPKEGPSILRIQQVVRGDSAAYFCASSPQQGGTEAFFGQGTRLTVV.

CDR3 sequence reads: CASVPGSNTEAFF. In DNA, the CDR3 is TGTGCCAGCGTCCCGGGTTCGAACACTGAAGCTTTCTTT. The chain uses TRBV7-9 and TRBJ1-1; D unresolved. Germline V gene sequence: CDR1 SEHNR, CDR2 FQNEAQ (reference sequence). There are 13 residues in the CDR3. The V end was cut by 8 bases, the J end by 1 base, with 11 bases between.

The chain uses TRBV5-1 and TRBJ2-1; 7 bases are a match to TRBD2. This CDR3 has 15 amino acids. Trimming took 3 bases from V and 3 from J; bases not matched to a gene: 6. In germline, CDR1 is SGHRS, CDR2 YFSETQ. The CDR3 here is CASSSTGGFYNEQFF. The CDR3 bases are TGCGCCAGCAGCTCGACCGGGGGGTTCTACAATGAGCAGTTCTTC.

The chain uses TRBV5-1 and TRBJ2-1, with 9 bases matching TRBD2. Trimming at V came to 2 bases and at J to 7 bases, leaving 10 bases not matched to a gene. The CDR3 contains 16 residues. Germline CDR1 reads SGHRS; CDR2 reads YFSETQ. The CDR3 DNA follows: TGCGCCAGCAGCTTTTTGGCCGGCGGGAGGGATAATGAGCAGTTCTTC. Its translation is CASSFLAGGRDNEQFF.

The chain is built from TRBV5-4 and TRBJ2-1; 10 nucleotides match TRBD2. The V gene's germline CDR1 is SGHNT and CDR2 YYREEE (reference sequence). The CDR3 loop spans 13 amino acids. Trimming removed 2 bases from V and 12 bases from J; junction bases left unmatched: 5. The CDR3 is CASSFQREGGQFF. CDR3 in DNA: TGTGCCAGCAGCTTTCAGCGGGAGGGCGGGCAGTTCTTC.

The chain is built from TRBV7-3 and TRBJ2-1; 13 bases fit TRBD2. Germline V gives CDR1 SGHTA, CDR2 FQGTGA. With V trimmed by 5 bases and J by 8 bases, 6 bases remained unmatched. The CDR3 covers 15 residues. The DNA of the CDR3 is TGTGCCAGCAGCCCACTAGCGGGGGGGCCCGATGAGCAGTTCTTC. Translated, it gives CASSPLAGGPDEQFF.

V and J are TRBV7-2 and TRBJ1-1; a weak D match, TRBD1 (5 bases). Per the germline V gene, CDR1 is SGHTA and CDR2 is FQGNSA. V lost 1 base and J 2 bases, leaving 8 bases between the germline ends. There are 14 residues in the CDR3. The CDR3 sequence: CASSLDRPNTEAFF. The CDR3 DNA follows: TGTGCCAGCAGCTTAGACAGGCCCAACACTGAAGCTTTCTTT.

This rearrangement joins TRBV27 to TRBJ2-1; 13 bases fit TRBD2. This CDR3 spans 14 amino acids. Germline V lookup: CDR1 MNHEY, CDR2 SMNVEV (reference sequence). V gave up 6 bases and J gave up 6 bases; unmatched junction bases: 2. The CDR3 protein is CASRRTSGSNEQFF. CDR3 nucleotides: TGTGCCAGCAGACGGACTAGCGGGAGCAATGAGCAGTTCTTC.

The CDR3 loop is CASSYLGTSSYEQYF. In nucleotides, the CDR3 is TGTGCCAGCAGTTACCTCGGGACTAGTTCCTACGAGCAGTACTTC. The chain joins TRBV5-5 to TRBJ2-7; TRBD2 aligns across 8 bases. The CDR3 is 15 amino acids. Germline V gives CDR1 SGHKS, CDR2 YYEKEE (reference sequence). Losses at the gene ends were 5 bases for V and 1 base for J; bases not matched to a gene: 8. Filled out from reference TRBV5-5 and TRBJ2-7, the complete variable domain reads DAGVTQSPTHLIKTRGQQVTLRCSPISGHKSVSWYQQVLGQGPQFIFQYYEKEERGRGNFPDRFSARQFPNYSSELNVNALLLGDSALYLCASSYLGTSSYEQYFGPGTRLTVT.

J is TRBJ2-1 and V is TRBV2; TRBD1 matches 8 bases. J gave up 10 bases and V 4 bases, and 6 bases lay outside the gene matches. CDR1 is SNHLY and CDR2 is FYNNEI in the germline V gene. The CDR3 spans 13 residues. CDR3 in DNA: TGTGCCAGCAGTGCTCAGGGGGCGGTCGAGCAGTTCTTC. It translates to CASSAQGAVEQFF. Full variable domain (outside the CDR3, taken from reference TRBV2 and TRBJ2-1): EPEVTQTPSHQVTQMGQEVILRCVPISNHLYFYWYRQILGQKVEFLVSFYNNEISEKSEIFDDQFSVERPDGSNFTLKIRSTKLEDSAMYFCASSAQGAVEQFFGPGTRLTVL.

V is TRBV4-1 and J is TRBJ2-7, with 8 bases fitting TRBD2. The CDR3 runs to 17 residues. The trim removed 0 bases at V and 0 bases at J, leaving 7 bases unmatched. Germline V lookup: CDR1 MGHRA, CDR2 YSYEKL. CDR3 DNA sequence: TGCGCCAGCAGCCAAGATGCGGGGGGCTTGAGCTCCTACGAGCAGTACTTC. Residues: CASSQDAGGLSSYEQYF.

The chain recombines TRBV5-4 with TRBJ2-3; a weak D match, TRBD2 (5 bases). V was pared by 4 bases and J by 2 bases, with 14 bases between. The germline CDR1 and CDR2 sequences are SGHNT and YYREEE (reference sequence). The CDR3 is 15 amino acids. CDR3 loop: CASSPREQTTDTQYF. CDR3 nucleotide sequence: TGTGCCAGCAGCCCCCGGGAACAGACCACAGATACGCAGTATTTT.

The chain is built from TRBV7-8 and TRBJ2-7; TRBD2 matches at 7 bases. This CDR3 spans 14 amino acids. The V and J ends lost 8 bases and 0 bases, in that order; junction bases with no gene match: 7. Looked up from germline, CDR1 is SGHVS and CDR2 is FQNEAQ. The CDR3 protein is CASSGPGGSYEQYF. For the CDR3, the DNA is TGTGCCAGCTCAGGTCCGGGGGGCTCCTACGAGCAGTACTTC.

In its sample, this clone was seen once. V and J are TRBV7-9 and TRBJ2-3; D possibly corresponds to TRBD1 (5 bases). Trimming shortened V by 5 bases and J by 3 bases, and 9 bases separated the two germline ends. The germline V gene encodes CDR1 SEHNR and CDR2 FQNEAQ (reference sequence). This CDR3 has 13 amino acids. The CDR3 protein is CASSPRATDTQYF. Here the CDR3 DNA reads TGTGCCAGCAGCCCCAGGGCGACAGATACGCAGTATTTT.